A selection of T cell receptor beta chains follows, all from one sample in a study of T cell changes during pregnancy in multiple sclerosis. Here immunoSEQ multiplex PCR was the method, and the copy in TCRdb shows in-frame clones only, minus some. In the table there are approximately 11,000 clones, about 94% of which are singletons. Here the sequenced sample was CD4+ T cells from peripheral blood mononuclear cells, taken before pregnancy. Receptors were obtained from a female donor with multiple sclerosis, enrolled in a pregnancy study. Both conserved end residues are part of each CDR3. The D gene is left open where the match is weak.

J gene,D gene,V gene,CDR3 protein
TRBJ1-6,-,TRBV6-1,CASSDQYNSPLHF
TRBJ2-3,-,TRBV5-1,CASSREGTTDTQYF
TRBJ1-6,TRBD1,TRBV4-2,CASSQDRSSYNSPLHF
TRBJ2-7,TRBD2,TRBV29-1,CSGSRGEREQYF
TRBJ1-2,TRBD1,TRBV19,CASSPWRGGVLRGYTF
TRBJ1-1,TRBD1,TRBV2,CASIVWAGGGVRTGTEAFF
TRBJ2-2,TRBD2,TRBV7-7,CASSLAGGPATGELFF
TRBJ1-1,TRBD1,TRBV19,CASSAPGQRNTEAFF
TRBJ2-6,-,TRBV7-8,CASSLGQISGANVLTF
TRBJ1-1,-,TRBV7-2,CASSLEARAAGPGAEAFF
TRBJ1-5,-,TRBV19,CASSIDGYSNQPQHF
TRBJ1-1,-,TRBV7-9,CASSIGGDTEAFF
TRBJ2-1,-,TRBV7-9,CASSLTHSNNEQFF
TRBJ2-4,-,TRBV29-1,CSVGPRQGGNIQYF
TRBJ1-3,TRBD1,TRBV15,CATRSTGGGGNTIYF
TRBJ2-3,-,TRBV10-2,CASSFTDTQYF
TRBJ2-2,TRBD1,TRBV5-1,CASREDRGGTGELFF
TRBJ1-2,TRBD1,TRBV27,CASSPLGDRDGYTF
TRBJ2-2,TRBD1,TRBV29-1,CSVEQGAGGELFF
TRBJ1-2,-,TRBV5-6,CASSYGDTNYGYTF
TRBJ2-7,-,TRBV6-1,CASSESSGQESLQQYF
TRBJ1-2,TRBD1,TRBV9,CASSVARGTGGRYGYTF
TRBJ1-1,TRBD1,TRBV5-1,CASSPGTVLNTEAFF
TRBJ2-3,-,TRBV9,CASAEKSGVGPPTYTDTQYF
TRBJ1-6,-,TRBV14,CASSLKMGGNSPLHF
TRBJ1-1,-,TRBV4-1,CASSLRALNTEAFF
TRBJ2-3,TRBD1,TRBV6-5,CASSYDRGTNTDTQYF
TRBJ1-2,TRBD1,TRBV29-1,CSVGPGQGAGGYTF
TRBJ1-2,TRBD1,TRBV11-2,CASSRGTVEGYTF
TRBJ2-3,TRBD2,TRBV19,CASSIVASGGMSTDTQYF
TRBJ1-2,-,TRBV19,CASSTGRVSYGYTF
TRBJ1-2,TRBD1,TRBV19,CASSDFLGQANIF
TRBJ2-3,TRBD2,TRBV18,CASSPKGLAGATDTQYF
TRBJ1-2,-,TRBV30,CAWSPYPGQGHPGNGYTF
TRBJ2-3,-,TRBV7-6,CASSLYQGADTQYF
TRBJ1-1,TRBD1,TRBV7-8,CASRAGGRNSNTEAFF
TRBJ2-4,-,TRBV18,CASSPKVTGRNIQYF
TRBJ2-7,-,TRBV15,CATSRVTGTLGSYEQYF
TRBJ1-1,-,TRBV2,CASSDNWTWNTEAFF
TRBJ1-1,TRBD1,TRBV27,CASRGPGQGFEAFF
TRBJ1-1,-,TRBV14,CASSQVSVMNTEAFF
TRBJ1-4,-,TRBV18,CASSPRAATEKLFF
TRBJ1-5,-,TRBV19,CASSMQGQGNQPQHF